Shown below are 7 T cell receptor beta chains from a single sample sequenced in a study of T cells in Graves' hyperthyroidism and ophthalmopathy. TCR beta CDR3 regions were amplified from RNA. The primer set for the first-round RT-PCR of the TCR CDR3 was HTBI. TCRdb itself ran the multiplex PCR reads through MiXCR, one entry per CDR3 protein. The sample lists 410,000 or so distinct CDR3 sequences, roughly 14% occurring once. The specimen sequenced was blood. The source is a man aged 18 to 29 with Graves' ophthalmopathy.

This clonotype showed up just a few times. The chain is built from TRBV7-9 and TRBJ2-7, with D maybe TRBD2 (6 bases). There are 17 residues in the CDR3. Germline loops: CDR1 SEHNR, CDR2 FQNEAQ (reference sequence). V was clipped by 4 bases and J by 3 bases, with 22 bases between them. CDR3 in amino acids: CASSSTTWGDRYYEQYF. The CDR3 DNA reads as TGTGCCAGCAGCTCCACAACGTGGGGGGACCGATACTACGAGCAGTACTTC. Drawing the rest from reference TRBV7-9 and TRBJ2-7, the complete variable domain is DTGVSQNPRHKITKRGQNVTFRCDPISEHNRLYWYRQTLGQGPEFLTYFQNEAQLEKSRLLSDRFSAERPKGSFSTLEIQRTEQGDSAMYLCASSSTTWGDRYYEQYFGPGTRLTVT.

The gene calls are TRBV10-1 and TRBJ2-3; 12 bases map to TRBD2. The CDR3 totals 15 residues. Looked up from germline, CDR1 is WNHNN and CDR2 is SYGVQD (reference sequence). V gave up 8 bases and J gave up 9 bases; unmatched junction bases: 12. CDR3 protein: CASGGTSGSQRTQYF. CDR3 sequence (DNA): TGCGCCAGCGGGGGGACTAGCGGGTCTCAGCGGACGCAGTATTTT.

This clonotype was found many times. The V and J genes are TRBV3-1 and TRBJ2-1, with 10 positions matching TRBD2. The CDR3 has 18 residues. The V and J ends lost 1 base and 7 bases, in that order; junction bases with no gene match: 13. Germline CDR1 reads LGHDT; CDR2 reads YNNKEL (reference sequence). This CDR3 is CASSQGRTSGPQGNEQFF. As DNA, the CDR3 is TGTGCCAGCAGCCAAGGCCGGACTAGCGGTCCCCAGGGGAATGAGCAGTTCTTC.

This clonotype was counted many times. The chain carries TRBV7-2 and TRBJ2-7; 10 nucleotides line up with TRBD2. The trim removed 6 bases at V and 6 bases at J, leaving 11 bases unmatched. This CDR3 comprises 15 residues. Germline-derived CDR1 and CDR2 are SGHTA and FQGNSA. In DNA form, the CDR3 reads TGTGCCAGCAGAGGGACTAGCGTCCAATTGGGCGAGCAGTACTTC. It yields the protein CASRGTSVQLGEQYF.

This clonotype appeared many times. The chain uses TRBV27 and TRBJ2-5; D is unclear. This CDR3 region has 14 residues. V dropped 3 bases and J dropped 1 base, with 9 bases sitting between them. The V gene's germline CDR1 is MNHEY and CDR2 SMNVEV (reference sequence). CDR3 bases: TGTGCCAGCAGTTTCAACACACCCCAAGAGACCCAGTACTTC. This codes for CASSFNTPQETQYF.

This clonotype was observed a handful of times. CDR3 bases: TGTGCCAGCGCCCTTTGGGGCTTCGAATACACCGGGGAGCTGTTTTTT. Its protein is CASALWGFEYTGELFF. The rearrangement uses TRBV6-1 and TRBJ2-2; D perhaps matches TRBD1 (5 bases). V was trimmed by 8 bases and J by 3 bases, leaving 19 bases between them. The germline V gene encodes CDR1 MNHNS and CDR2 SASEGT. CDR3 length: 16 residues.

As to this clonotype: With a much larger clone just one base away, this may be a read error. The J gene is TRBJ2-7, the V gene TRBV3-1; D could derive from TRBD1 or TRBD2 (7 bases each). Trimming took 4 bases from V and 4 from J, leaving 17 bases between them. Germline V gene sequence: CDR1 LGHDT, CDR2 YNNKEL (reference sequence). The CDR3 has 15 residues. DNA of the CDR3: TGTGCCAGCAGCCCAGGGGGGGGTCATATTTACGAGCAGTACTTC. The encoded protein is CASSPGGGHIYEQYF.